The 24 T cell receptor beta chains listed next were all sequenced from one sample in a study of T cell changes during pregnancy in multiple sclerosis (dated by TCRdb to about 2019). The library relied on the immunoSEQ multiplex PCR assay. Drawn from immuneACCESS, this table holds only the in-frame rearrangements with V and J called that TCRdb kept. Clones are partly lost; checked studies trace under half to an unresolved V gene and leave the rest unexplained. The sample table records about 46,000 clones; 80% to 95% of these occur just once. The ten largest make up less than 3.5% of the sample. The sequences come from CD8+ T cells from peripheral blood mononuclear cells, collected in the second trimester of pregnancy. These receptors originate from a female donor with multiple sclerosis, enrolled in a pregnancy study.

The rearrangement uses TRBV30 and TRBJ2-1; no definite D call. The germline V gene encodes CDR1 GTSNPN and CDR2 SVGIG (reference sequence). Deletions cut 1 base from V and 8 bases from J, with 12 bases between. The CDR3 consists of 13 residues. The CDR3 here is CAWSGATLDEQFF. The DNA for the CDR3 is TGTGCCTGGAGTGGGGCAACCCTGGATGAGCAGTTCTTC.

V gene TRBV11-2 combines with J gene TRBJ2-5; the D gene is possibly TRBD1 (6 bases). Trimming left V 5 bases short and J 7 bases short, with 20 bases between. The CDR3 totals 15 residues. Germline CDR1 SGHAT, CDR2 FQNNGV. The CDR3 bases are TGTGCCAGCAGCACCGTGGACAGTCCGGGGCGGACCCAGTACTTC. Encoded protein: CASSTVDSPGRTQYF. Complete variable domain (other parts from reference TRBV11-2 and TRBJ2-5): EAGVAQSPRYKIIEKRQSVAFWCNPISGHATLYWYQQILGQGPKLLIQFQNNGVVDDSQLPKDRFSAERLKGVDSTLKIQPAKLEDSAVYLCASSTVDSPGRTQYFGPGTRLLVL.

This chain joins TRBV9 and TRBJ2-3; 11 bases line up with TRBD2. Germline V lookup: CDR1 SGDLS, CDR2 YYNGEE. CDR3 length: 15 amino acids. After removal of 0 bases from V and 5 bases from J, the junction contained 2 bases not matched to a gene. The CDR3 DNA is TGTGCCAGCAGCGTAGAGGGGACTAGCGGAGATACGCAGTATTTT. Its translation: CASSVEGTSGDTQYF.

The rearrangement joins TRBV2 to TRBJ1-2; 9 bases agree with TRBD1. V lost 1 base and J lost 5; bases outside the gene matches: 2. This CDR3 has 14 residues. Per germline, CDR1 SNHLY and CDR2 FYNNEI. CDR3 loop: CASSEGTGAYGYTF. As DNA, the CDR3 is TGTGCCAGCAGTGAAGGGACAGGGGCTTATGGCTACACCTTC.

This sequence joins TRBV5-5 and TRBJ2-1; TRBD2 matches 8 bases. Trimming removed 3 bases from V and 10 bases from J; junction bases left unmatched: 3. The CDR3 sequence is 12 residues long. Germline CDR1 and CDR2: SGHKS and YYEKEE (reference sequence). The CDR3 DNA is TGTGCCAGCAGCTCAACGGGGGGGGAGCAGTTCTTC. Translating gives CASSSTGGEQFF.

The CDR3 region is CASSQEGTSGINEQYF. The CDR3 DNA reads as TGCGCCAGCAGCCAAGAGGGTACTAGCGGGATCAACGAGCAGTACTTC. The chain carries TRBV4-3 and TRBJ2-7; 10 bases align to TRBD2. The CDR3 is 16 amino acids. Trimming took 0 bases from V and 5 from J; bases not matched to a gene: 7. Germline V lookup: CDR1 LGHNA, CDR2 YSLEER.

The rearrangement uses TRBV25-1 and TRBJ2-3; 11 bases line up with TRBD2. V lost 5 bases and J lost 0; bases outside the gene matches: 7. The CDR3 is 17 residues long. Germline CDR1 MGHDK, CDR2 SYGVNS. The CDR3 nucleotides read TGTGCCAGCAGTCCAACTAGCGGGGGCCTTAGCACAGATACGCAGTATTTT. As protein: CASSPTSGGLSTDTQYF.

The rearrangement links TRBV6-6 to TRBJ2-4; possible D gene TRBD2, 5 bases. This CDR3 region has 15 residues. V was shortened by 7 bases and J by 2 bases, with 15 bases between the two germline ends. Germline CDR1 reads MNHNY; CDR2 reads SVGAGI (reference sequence). In DNA, the CDR3 is TGTGCCAGCATAACGGGAACGGGTTCCAAAAACATTCAGTACTTC. Translating gives CASITGTGSKNIQYF.

V gene TRBV15 combines with J gene TRBJ2-1, with 7 bases aligning to TRBD1. The germline gives CDR1 LNHNV, CDR2 YYDKDF (reference sequence). V was clipped by 5 bases and J by 6 bases; unmatched bases: 10. CDR3 size: 15 residues. The CDR3 DNA reads as TGTGCCACCAGCGGCCGGGACAGTGCCCTCAATGAGCAGTTCTTC. This translates into CATSGRDSALNEQFF.

About this clone itself: Distinct nucleotide sequences in the sample also encode this CDR3. The chain recombines TRBV6-4 with TRBJ2-3, with 8 nucleotides matching TRBD2. The germline V gene has CDR1 MRHNA and CDR2 SNTAGT. V lost 2 bases to trimming and J lost 1 base; unmatched junction nucleotides: 2. The CDR3 extends over 15 amino acids. CDR3 bases: TGTGCCAGCAGTGACAAAGCGGGGGGCACAGATACGCAGTATTTT. Its protein product is CASSDKAGGTDTQYF.

The chain links TRBV27 to TRBJ2-5, with TRBD1 matching over 9 bases. V dropped 8 bases and J dropped 5; count of bases not matched to a gene: 9. The length of the CDR3 is 14 residues. Germline CDR1 and CDR2: MNHEY and SMNVEV (reference sequence). CDR3 nucleotides: TGTGCCAGCGGGTTACAGGGGGCCGGGGAGACCCAGTACTTC. Encoded protein: CASGLQGAGETQYF.

The CDR3 DNA follows: TGCGCCAGCAGCCTCGGACAGGGGGCGCGGGATGAGCAGTTCTTC. It specifies CASSLGQGARDEQFF. The chain employs TRBV5-1 and TRBJ2-1; 11 bases match TRBD1. The V gene end was trimmed by 4 bases and the J gene end by 8 bases; junction bases not matched to a gene: 8. Germline loops: CDR1 SGHRS, CDR2 YFSETQ. This CDR3 spans 15 amino acids.

V usage is TRBV12-5 and J usage is TRBJ2-7; 9 positions match TRBD1. Germline assignment: CDR1 LGHNT and CDR2 FRNRAP. Germline trimming cut 5 bases from V and 0 bases from J; bases unmatched to any gene: 5. The CDR3 runs to 15 residues. The CDR3 nucleotides read TGTGCTAGTGGTCCGGGGACAGGGACCTCCTACGAGCAGTACTTC. Translating it yields CASGPGTGTSYEQYF.

This clone was seen a few times. The junction departs from the called germline gene at one end, perhaps through a read error. This chain uses TRBV7-2 with TRBJ1-1, with D tentatively TRBD1 (5 bases). Germline CDR1 reads SGHTA; CDR2 reads FQGNSA. This CDR3 spans 15 amino acids. The DNA of the CDR3 is TGTGCCAGCAGCTCGGGCCAGGGATTGAATACTGAAGCTTTCTTT. Its protein is CASSSGQGLNTEAFF.

The V gene is TRBV9, the J gene TRBJ2-3; D perhaps matches TRBD2 (5 bases). Germline V gene lookup returns CDR1 SGDLS and CDR2 YYNGEE. This CDR3 has 15 amino acids. Trimming stripped 0 bases from V and 2 bases from J, with 10 bases between. The CDR3 is CASSVEERFTDTQYF. In DNA, the CDR3 is TGTGCCAGCAGCGTAGAGGAGCGGTTCACAGATACGCAGTATTTT.

The rearrangement links TRBV5-6 to TRBJ2-1; D not resolved. The CDR3 contains 14 residues. Germline values: CDR1 SGHDT, CDR2 YYEEEE. The V end lost 0 bases, the J end lost 8 bases, and 12 bases lay between the germline ends. In DNA, the CDR3 is TGTGCCAGCAGCTTGGAGGCCGGGTCCCATGAGCAGTTCTTC. Protein sequence: CASSLEAGSHEQFF.

This chain uses TRBV25-1 with TRBJ2-5, with TRBD2 as a possible D gene (6 bases). V lost 7 bases and J 5 bases, leaving 11 bases between the germline ends. The CDR3 length is 12 residues. Germline values: CDR1 MGHDK, CDR2 SYGVNS. The CDR3 sequence is CASTRRGETQYF. The CDR3 DNA is TGTGCCAGCACAAGGAGGGGCGAGACCCAGTACTTC.

The rearrangement uses TRBV27 and TRBJ1-2, with TRBD1 matching over 8 bases. Germline V lookup: CDR1 MNHEY, CDR2 SMNVEV (reference sequence). CDR3 size: 16 residues. Losses at the gene ends were 10 bases for V and 0 bases for J; bases not matched to a gene: 13. CDR3 sequence (DNA): TGTGCCACCAAAGGGGGCAGGGGGCCGTCTAACTATGGCTACACCTTC. Protein product: CATKGGRGPSNYGYTF.

V and J are TRBV27 and TRBJ2-5; TRBD2 aligns across 12 bases. The V gene's germline CDR1 is MNHEY and CDR2 SMNVEV (reference sequence). CDR3 length equals 15 residues. V dropped 7 bases and J dropped 5; count of bases not matched to a gene: 8. CDR3 protein: CASTSSGGAWETQYF. The DNA for the CDR3 is TGTGCCAGCACGTCTAGCGGGGGGGCCTGGGAGACCCAGTACTTC.

The rearrangement joins TRBV27 to TRBJ2-7; D unclear. Trimming took off 2 bases at V and 3 bases at J, with 5 bases between the two ends. There are 12 residues in the CDR3. CDR1 and CDR2 from the germline V gene are MNHEY and SMNVEV (reference sequence). The DNA of the CDR3 is TGTGCCAGCAGTTTACCAGACTACGAGCAGTACTTC. It encodes CASSLPDYEQYF.

V and J are TRBV7-3 and TRBJ2-1, with TRBD1 as a possible D gene (5 bases). Trimming cost V 2 bases and J 0 bases, with 11 bases left between them. The CDR3 is 16 residues long. In germline, CDR1 is SGHTA, CDR2 FQGTGA. CDR3 coding DNA: TGTGCCAGCAGCTTAGCTACCCAGGGCTCCTACAATGAGCAGTTCTTC. It codes for CASSLATQGSYNEQFF.

V gene TRBV6-4 combines with J gene TRBJ2-2; possibly TRBD1 for D (6 bases). The V gene lost 6 bases and the J gene lost 0 bases, with 11 bases spanning the gap. In germline, CDR1 is MRHNA, CDR2 SNTAGT. The CDR3 extends over 15 amino acids. CDR3 sequence: CASSRDITNTGELFF. The CDR3 nucleotides read TGTGCCAGCAGCCGGGACATAACGAACACCGGGGAGCTGTTTTTT.

This chain connects TRBV21-1 to TRBJ2-1; the DNA was not used to check the table's D call, TRBD2. TRBV21-1 is a pseudogene locus. The CDR3 has 20 residues. CDR3: CASSKGLAGGLLSSYNEQFF. The DNA of the CDR3 is TGTGCCAGCAGCAAAGGACTAGCGGGGGGTCTGTTGAGCTCCTACAATGAGCAGTTCTTC.

The chain employs TRBV4-3 and TRBJ1-1; D ambiguous. Trimming took 0 bases from V and 2 from J, leaving 10 bases between them. The CDR3 contains 15 residues. CDR1 and CDR2 (germline): LGHNA, YSLEER. The DNA for the CDR3 is TGCGCCAGCAGCCAAGATCGGGAGTATAACACTGAAGCTTTCTTT. Protein: CASSQDREYNTEAFF.